Below, 19 T cell receptor beta chains from the same sample are listed, as sequenced in a study of cytomegalovirus exposure and HLA in healthy donors. PCR was performed using 60 Vbeta and 13 Jbeta primers. Only in-frame clones appear in the TCRdb table, and some are missing; sequencing was by immunoSEQ multiplex PCR. Its table lists fewer than 100,000 clones. Sequencing input: PBMCs. The receptors were sampled from a man over 45 in good health and CMV-seronegative.

The genes are TRBV19 and TRBJ1-4; TRBD1 aligns across 10 bases. V trimming: 5 bases; J trimming: 8 bases; junction bases outside the gene matches: 8. CDR3 size: 15 residues. Germline V CDR1 and CDR2: LNHDA, SQIVND (reference sequence). The DNA of the CDR3 is TGTGCCAGTAGTCCCCGGGACAGGGGTAACGAAAAACTGTTTTTT. Amino acid sequence: CASSPRDRGNEKLFF. Drawing the rest from reference TRBV19 and TRBJ1-4, the complete variable domain is DGGITQSPKYLFRKEGQNVTLSCEQNLNHDAMYWYRQDPGQGLRLIYYSQIVNDFQKGDIAEGYSVSREKKESFPLTVTSAQKNPTAFYLCASSPRDRGNEKLFFGSGTQLSVL.

The chain is built from TRBV9 and TRBJ2-4; D uncertain. The germline V and J ends were trimmed by 3 bases and 5 bases, with 6 bases remaining between them. Germline V gene sequence: CDR1 SGDLS, CDR2 YYNGEE. The CDR3 extends over 12 amino acids. Here the CDR3 DNA reads TGTGCCAGCAGCGGGAGCCAAAACATTCAGTACTTC. Translated, it gives CASSGSQNIQYF.

The rearrangement uses TRBV28 and TRBJ1-1, with D hard to call. Germline V gene lookup returns CDR1 MDHEN and CDR2 SYDVKM. CDR3 size: 15 residues. V lost 3 bases, J lost 1 base, and 12 bases lay in between. CDR3 DNA: TGTGCCAGCAGTTTCCCCCGCAGGCAGAACACTGAAGCTTTCTTT. It specifies CASSFPRRQNTEAFF.

The chain employs TRBV7-9 and TRBJ2-7; 8 bases line up with TRBD1. Germline CDR1 is SEHNR and CDR2 is FQNEAQ (reference sequence). There are 16 residues in the CDR3. V dropped 0 bases and J dropped 4; count of bases not matched to a gene: 8. The CDR3 loop reads CASSLAFDRGTYEQYF. In nucleotides, the CDR3 is TGTGCCAGCAGCTTAGCGTTCGACAGGGGTACGTACGAGCAGTACTTC.

J is TRBJ2-3 and V is TRBV6-6; 9 nucleotides agree with TRBD2. Unmatched junction bases numbered 7, after V lost 5 bases and J lost 1 base. Looked up from germline, CDR1 is MNHNY and CDR2 is SVGAGI (reference sequence). The CDR3 has 16 residues. CDR3 coding DNA: TGTGCCAGCAGTGGGCTAGCGGGGCCCCGCACAGATACGCAGTATTTT. Translation: CASSGLAGPRTDTQYF.

The rearrangement links TRBV6-6 to TRBJ1-5; 7 bases are shared with TRBD1. The V gene end was trimmed by 9 bases and the J gene end by 0 bases; junction bases not matched to a gene: 2. Germline V gene sequence: CDR1 MNHNY, CDR2 SVGAGI (reference sequence). The CDR3 has 13 residues. CDR3 region: CARGQYSNQPQHF. The CDR3 DNA sequence: TGTGCCAGGGGACAGTATAGCAATCAGCCCCAGCATTTT.

This rearrangement joins TRBV2 to TRBJ1-3; 7 bases fit TRBD1. CDR1 is SNHLY and CDR2 is FYNNEI in the germline V gene. This CDR3 comprises 16 residues. V trimming: 8 bases; J trimming: 3 bases; junction bases outside the gene matches: 13. The chain's CDR3 is CASQGNPGTVGNTIYF. DNA for the CDR3: TGTGCCAGCCAGGGGAACCCCGGGACAGTTGGAAACACCATATATTTT.

V is TRBV5-5 and J is TRBJ2-7; D gene uncertain. The germline V gene has CDR1 SGHKS and CDR2 YYEKEE (reference sequence). This CDR3 contains 15 residues. The V end was cut by 0 bases, the J end by 2 bases, with 12 bases between. The CDR3 here is CASSLVAGVTYEQYF. CDR3 sequence (DNA): TGTGCCAGCAGCTTGGTGGCAGGCGTTACCTACGAGCAGTACTTC.

The chain recombines TRBV4-2 with TRBJ1-3; 8 positions match TRBD1. With V trimmed by 0 bases and J by 4 bases, 2 bases remained unmatched. Germline assignment: CDR1 LGHNA and CDR2 YNFKEQ. CDR3 length equals 15 residues. The CDR3 protein is CASSQDRGLGNTIYF. CDR3 bases: TGTGCCAGCAGCCAAGACAGGGGGCTAGGAAACACCATATATTTT.

This sequence joins TRBV15 and TRBJ1-4; D is unresolved. This CDR3 has 14 residues. The V gene's germline CDR1 is LNHNV and CDR2 YYDKDF (reference sequence). The V gene lost 8 bases and the J gene lost 3 bases, with 13 bases spanning the gap. The DNA for the CDR3 is TGTGCCACCTCTAGAGGGCTACCTAATGAAAAACTGTTTTTT. This sequence encodes CATSRGLPNEKLFF.

The CDR3 region has the DNA TGTGCCAGCAGCCCCCCGGGGGGTCCCCAGAGGGAGCAGTACTTC. Protein product: CASSPPGGPQREQYF. The chain has TRBV7-2 and TRBJ2-7, with 7 bases matching TRBD2. There are 15 residues in the CDR3. Germline CDR1 is SGHTA and CDR2 is FQGNSA. The J segment lost 7 bases and the V segment lost 5 bases, leaving 14 bases of the junction unmatched.

This sequence joins TRBV5-1 and TRBJ1-2, with 11 bases identical to TRBD1. Germline V gene sequence: CDR1 SGHRS, CDR2 YFSETQ. This CDR3 region has 16 residues. Trimming removed 5 bases from V and 1 base from J; junction bases left unmatched: 7. The CDR3 protein is CASRTGTGGFNYGYTF. Here the CDR3 DNA reads TGCGCCAGCAGGACCGGGACAGGGGGTTTTAACTATGGCTACACCTTC.

V usage is TRBV10-2 and J usage is TRBJ2-1, with 8 bases lining up with TRBD1. Germline V gives CDR1 WSHSY, CDR2 SAAADI. V lost 6 bases, J lost 6 bases, and 7 bases stayed unmatched. The CDR3 is made up of 14 amino acids. The CDR3 coding sequence is TGCGCCAGCAGACAACACCAGGGGGCCAATGAGCAGTTCTTC. This gives the protein CASRQHQGANEQFF.

This chain uses TRBV9 with TRBJ2-1; possibly TRBD2 for D (7 bases). With 3 bases removed from V and 7 bases from J, the gap between germline ends came to 20 bases. Germline values: CDR1 SGDLS, CDR2 YYNGEE. This CDR3 comprises 16 residues. The DNA of the CDR3 is TGTGCCAGCAGCGCCGAGGGGGGGGCCGGCGGGAATGAGCAGTTCTTC. Translating gives CASSAEGGAGGNEQFF.

The V and J genes are TRBV11-2 and TRBJ2-2, with 8 bases identical to TRBD1. The CDR3 runs to 15 residues. Germline V gene sequence: CDR1 SGHAT, CDR2 FQNNGV. Germline trimming cut 0 bases from V and 6 bases from J; bases unmatched to any gene: 3. The CDR3 coding sequence is TGTGCCAGCAGCTTAGAGACAGGGGCGGCCGGGGAGCTGTTTTTT. Protein: CASSLETGAAGELFF.

V gene TRBV7-8 combines with J gene TRBJ1-5, with D uncertain. V lost 3 bases to trimming and J lost 7 bases, with 7 bases between them. This CDR3 is built from 12 residues. Per the germline V gene, CDR1 is SGHVS and CDR2 is FQNEAQ. Written as DNA, the CDR3 is TGTGCCAGCAGCTTCGGGTCACAGCCCCAGCATTTT. Residues: CASSFGSQPQHF. The complete variable domain, with remaining parts taken from reference TRBV7-8 and TRBJ1-5, reads GAGVSQSPRYKVAKRGQDVALRCDPISGHVSLFWYQQALGQGPEFLTYFQNEAQLDKSGLPSDRFFAERPEGSVSTLKIQRTQQEDSAVYLCASSFGSQPQHFGDGTRLSIL.

This chain connects TRBV5-1 to TRBJ1-1; the match to TRBD1 covers 7 bases. V was pared by 2 bases and J by 7 bases, with 8 bases of the junction left unmatched. CDR1 is SGHRS and CDR2 is YFSETQ in the germline V gene. The CDR3 loop spans 14 amino acids. The CDR3 sequence: CASSLQGTMGEAFF. The CDR3, as DNA: TGCGCCAGCAGCTTACAGGGGACGATGGGTGAAGCTTTCTTT.

The rearrangement links TRBV28 to TRBJ1-4; 10 positions match TRBD1. The V gene's germline CDR1 is MDHEN and CDR2 SYDVKM. V shed 6 bases and J 4 bases; nucleotides not matched to a gene: 20. This CDR3 region has 20 residues. The chain's CDR3 is CASSRGSGTGVLKRNEKLFF. DNA of the CDR3: TGTGCCAGCAGCCGAGGATCCGGGACAGGGGTTTTGAAGCGTAATGAAAAACTGTTTTTT.

The rearrangement uses TRBV9 and TRBJ2-5; 9 positions agree with TRBD1. The CDR3 has 16 residues. The ends lost 2 bases at V and 5 bases at J; junction bases unmatched: 10. Germline-derived CDR1 and CDR2 are SGDLS and YYNGEE. CDR3 coding DNA: TGTGCCAGCAGCGTCGGGACAGGGAGTTCGTCGGAGACCCAGTACTTC. Translating gives CASSVGTGSSSETQYF.